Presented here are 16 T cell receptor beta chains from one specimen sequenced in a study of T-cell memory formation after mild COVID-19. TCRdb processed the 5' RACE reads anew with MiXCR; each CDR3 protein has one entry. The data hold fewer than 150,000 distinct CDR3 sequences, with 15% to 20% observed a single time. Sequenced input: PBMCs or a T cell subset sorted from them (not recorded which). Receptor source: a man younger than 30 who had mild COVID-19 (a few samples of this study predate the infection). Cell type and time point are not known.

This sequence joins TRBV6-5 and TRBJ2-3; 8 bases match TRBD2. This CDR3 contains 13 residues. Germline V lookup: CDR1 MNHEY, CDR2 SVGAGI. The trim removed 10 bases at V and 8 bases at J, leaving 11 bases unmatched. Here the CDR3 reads CATFTGGALTQYF. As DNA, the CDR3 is TGTGCCACCTTTACCGGGGGGGCGCTTACGCAGTATTTT.

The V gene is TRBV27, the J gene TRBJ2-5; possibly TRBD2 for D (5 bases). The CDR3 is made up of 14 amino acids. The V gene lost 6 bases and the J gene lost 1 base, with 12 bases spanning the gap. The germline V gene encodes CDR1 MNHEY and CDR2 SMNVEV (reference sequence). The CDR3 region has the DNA TGTGCCAGCAGGGGCGTCAGCGGCCAAGAGACCCAGTACTTC. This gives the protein CASRGVSGQETQYF.

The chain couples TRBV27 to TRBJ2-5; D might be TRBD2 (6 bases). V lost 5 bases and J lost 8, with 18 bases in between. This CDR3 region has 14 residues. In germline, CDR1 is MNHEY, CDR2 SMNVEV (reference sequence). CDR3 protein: CASSTRAGRGTQYF. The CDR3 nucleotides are TGTGCCAGCAGTACCCGGGCCGGGCGGGGAACCCAGTACTTC.

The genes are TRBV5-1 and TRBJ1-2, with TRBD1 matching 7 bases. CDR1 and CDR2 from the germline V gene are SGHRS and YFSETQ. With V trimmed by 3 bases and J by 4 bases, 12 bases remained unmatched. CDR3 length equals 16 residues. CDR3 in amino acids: CASSSETGFLGYGYTF. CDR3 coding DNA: TGCGCCAGCAGCTCAGAGACAGGGTTTCTTGGCTATGGCTACACCTTC.

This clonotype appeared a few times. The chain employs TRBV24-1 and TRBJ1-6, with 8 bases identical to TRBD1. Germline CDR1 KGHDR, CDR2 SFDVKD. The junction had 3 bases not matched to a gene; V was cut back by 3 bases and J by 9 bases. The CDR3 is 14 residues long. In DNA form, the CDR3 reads TGTGCCACCAGTGATACTGGGACAGGTTCACCCCTCCACTTT. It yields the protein CATSDTGTGSPLHF.

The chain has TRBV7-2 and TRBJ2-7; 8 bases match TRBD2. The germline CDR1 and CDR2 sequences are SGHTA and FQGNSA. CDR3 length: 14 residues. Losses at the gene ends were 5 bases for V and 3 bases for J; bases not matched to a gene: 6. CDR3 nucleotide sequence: TGTGCCAGCAGCCAGACGGGGGGGTACTACGAGCAGTACTTC. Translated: CASSQTGGYYEQYF.

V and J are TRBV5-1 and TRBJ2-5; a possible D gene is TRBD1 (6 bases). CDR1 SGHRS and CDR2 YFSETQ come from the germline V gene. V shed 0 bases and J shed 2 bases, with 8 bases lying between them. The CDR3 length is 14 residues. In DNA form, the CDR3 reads TGCGCCAGCAGCTTGGACGGGACACAAGAGACCCAGTACTTC. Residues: CASSLDGTQETQYF.

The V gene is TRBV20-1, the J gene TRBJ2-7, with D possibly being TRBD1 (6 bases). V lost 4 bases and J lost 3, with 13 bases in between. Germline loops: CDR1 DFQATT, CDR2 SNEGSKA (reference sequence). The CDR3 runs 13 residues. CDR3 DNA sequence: TGCAGTGCTACGGACAGAACTAGCTACGAGCAGTACTTC. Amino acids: CSATDRTSYEQYF.

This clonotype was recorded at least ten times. CDR3 nucleotide sequence: TGTGCCAGCAGCCCCGGGGGAAACACCGGGGAGCTGTTTTTT. Its protein product is CASSPGGNTGELFF. The chain has TRBV7-3 and TRBJ2-2, with TRBD2 as a possible D gene (6 bases). The CDR3 is 14 amino acids. Deletions cut 5 bases from V and 2 bases from J, with 9 bases between. Germline V gene lookup returns CDR1 SGHTA and CDR2 FQGTGA.

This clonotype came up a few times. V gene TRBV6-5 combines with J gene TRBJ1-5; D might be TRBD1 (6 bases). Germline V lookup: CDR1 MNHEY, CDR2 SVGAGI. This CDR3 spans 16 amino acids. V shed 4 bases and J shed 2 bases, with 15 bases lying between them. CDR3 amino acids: CASSSTGSAGNQPQHF. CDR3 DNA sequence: TGTGCCAGCAGTTCAACAGGGTCGGCTGGCAATCAGCCCCAGCATTTT.

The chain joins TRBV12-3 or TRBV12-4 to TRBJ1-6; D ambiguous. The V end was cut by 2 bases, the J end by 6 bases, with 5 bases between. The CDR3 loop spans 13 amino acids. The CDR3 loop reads CASSLTTNSPLHF. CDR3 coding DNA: TGTGCCAGCAGTTTAACAACTAATTCACCCCTCCACTTT.

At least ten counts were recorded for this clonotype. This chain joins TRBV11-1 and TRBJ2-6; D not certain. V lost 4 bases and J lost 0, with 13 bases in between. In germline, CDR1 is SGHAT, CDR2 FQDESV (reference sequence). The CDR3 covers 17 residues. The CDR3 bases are TGTGCCAGCAGCTCCTTCCAGTACGGCTCTGGGGCCAACGTCCTGACTTTC. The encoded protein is CASSSFQYGSGANVLTF.

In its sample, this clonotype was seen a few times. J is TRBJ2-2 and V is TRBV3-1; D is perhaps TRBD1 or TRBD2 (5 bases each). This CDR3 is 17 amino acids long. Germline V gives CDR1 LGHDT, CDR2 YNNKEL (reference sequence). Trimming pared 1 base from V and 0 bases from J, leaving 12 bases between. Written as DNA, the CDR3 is TGTGCCAGCAGCCAAGGGGGGAGCTCTACGAACACCGGGGAGCTGTTTTTT. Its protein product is CASSQGGSSTNTGELFF.

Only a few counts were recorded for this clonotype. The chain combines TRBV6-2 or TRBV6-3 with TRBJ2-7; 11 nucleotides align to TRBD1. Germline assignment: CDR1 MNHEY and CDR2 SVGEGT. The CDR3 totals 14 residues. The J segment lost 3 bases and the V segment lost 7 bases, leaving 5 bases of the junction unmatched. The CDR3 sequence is CASKHGTGGYEQYV. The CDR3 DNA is TGTGCCAGCAAGCACGGGACAGGGGGCTACGAGCAGTACGTC.

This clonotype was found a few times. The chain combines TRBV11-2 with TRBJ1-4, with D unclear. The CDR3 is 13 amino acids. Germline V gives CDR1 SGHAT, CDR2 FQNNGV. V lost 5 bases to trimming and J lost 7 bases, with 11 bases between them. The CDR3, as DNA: TGTGCCAGCAGCCCCGCGTTGGCTGAAAAACTGTTTTTT. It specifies CASSPALAEKLFF.

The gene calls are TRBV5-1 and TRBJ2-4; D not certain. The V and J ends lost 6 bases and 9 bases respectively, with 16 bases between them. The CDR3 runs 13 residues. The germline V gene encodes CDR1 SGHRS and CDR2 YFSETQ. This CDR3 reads CASTSPSSPIQYF. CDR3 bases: TGCGCCAGCACGTCTCCTAGTTCGCCCATTCAGTACTTC.